This TCR beta chain derives from a study of blood T cell repertoires in COVID-19 (dated by TCRdb to the early 2020s). Broadly, across the study: Samples covering the acute and convalescent phases of COVID-19 were provided by collaborators in the United States, Italy and Spain. The repertoires were made available in a free public database intended to serve as a resource for research on the immune response to SARS-CoV-2. The prospective study material was composed of cDNA or gDNA derived from T cells, B-cell-depleted T cells, or PBMCs. Where HLA class I and class II types were available, the types were taken from metadata supplied by the sample provider, not from assay-based typing. Samples came from the ongoing ImmuneRACE study (first 160 participants) plus 1,254 subjects from 6 global collaborators. The sample metadata nearly always contained a de-identified subject ID, COVID-19 status, age in years and sex. Deeply sampled blood TCRbeta repertoires from subjects exposed to, actively infected with, or recovered from COVID-19 were included in the dataset. Summary of the overall study and its limitations: The amount of clinical and demographic metadata varied by source and participant and was provided uncurated.

This clone was recorded only once. Its target antigen remains unknown. No base-level quality is on record; no much larger clone is a single base apart. In the prospective study, participants were about 18 to 100 years old, resided in fewer than 25 geographic areas of the United States, and were enrolled through a virtual design. To assign participants to cohorts, the prospective study relied on clinical history that participants themselves reported in a screening survey and a study questionnaire. Exposed participants were defined as having been in contact with someone with a PCR-confirmed or clinician-diagnosed COVID-19 case within 2 weeks of study entry. In the prospective study, whole blood, serum and a nasopharyngeal or oropharyngeal swab were collected from each participant by mobile phlebotomists. Prospective study participants could optionally give additional blood draws and questionnaires over an approximately two-month period. Before DNA extraction, blood samples from the prospective study were shipped at room temperature or frozen.

V gives up 5 bases and J gives up 8 bases, and the segment between their germline ends measures 15 bases. Per the germline V gene (reference sequence), MNHEY is the CDR1 and SMNVEV is the CDR2. The CDR3 spans 13 residues, from the cysteine through the phenylalanine. The DNA shown is the 39-base CDR3, in frame from base 1. TCRbeta CDR3 regions were amplified from genomic DNA using the immunoSEQ Assay, a bias-controlled multiplex PCR. The original methods were these. The number of nucleated cells in each sample was estimated by amplification of reference gene primers within the assay. Sequence reads were collapsed and filtered to measure the absolute abundance of every unique TCRbeta CDR3 rearrangement. For each sample, productive Simpson clonality was calculated as the square root of Simpson's diversity index over productive rearrangements. Held by TCRdb, this immuneACCESS table contains in-frame sequences only and omits some clones. Under half of the omission traces to an unresolved V gene where checked; the cause of the rest is unknown. Clone size and the V and J calls come from that table; the DNA yielded D and trimming. For this sample the table gives a few hundred thousand clones, of which roughly 80% were detected only once. The ten largest clones take up over 4% of the sample.

This receptor chain uses TRBV27 and TRBJ1-2; the D region possibly corresponds to TRBD1 (5 bases align). The clonotype originates from a middle-aged man who had been exposed to COVID-19. The sample was PBMCs or T cells enriched from blood (not recorded which). The CDR3 loop reads CASSPQASLGYTF. The base sequence is TGTGCCAGCAGTCCACAGGCCTCTCTGGGCTACACCTTC.